This T cell receptor beta chain comes out of a study of T-cell reconstitution after alpha-beta-depleted transplantation in children. Study-wide results and limits: Hyperexpanded clones declined; after one year, newly produced T cells mostly supplied diversity. Two months or so post-transplant, alpha-beta T cells reportedly derived from several hundred expanded graft clones. Surviving recipient T cells and thymic progenitors produced the high day-60 TCRbeta diversity seen in some patients.

Regarding this clonotype: Its antigen is as yet unknown.

This CDR3 is 16 amino acids long. Germline CDR1 reads LNHNV; CDR2 reads YYDKDF (reference sequence). The V gene end was trimmed by 8 bases and the J gene end by 1 base; junction bases not matched to a gene: 10. Preparation of the TCRbeta library involved a method that used unique molecular identifiers. TCRdb re-called the PCR reads through MiXCR, storing one row per CDR3 protein. The table shows around 490,000 distinct CDR3 sequences, with more than 9.5% occurring only once. Here the sequenced sample was PBMCs, mostly from graft donor cells, taken 180 days after TCRalphabeta/CD19-depleted stem cell transplant. The clonotype comes from a female patient aged 2-10 years who had a stem cell transplant for aplastic anemia, so the T cells may come from the graft donor. The chain recombines TRBV15 with TRBJ2-2, with 7 bases matching TRBD2. The CDR3 DNA reads TGTGCCACCCCGCCTCCGAGCGGGATGAACACCGGGGAGCTGTTTTTT. Protein sequence: CATPPPSGMNTGELFF. The full variable domain, completed using reference TRBV15 and TRBJ2-2, is DAMVIQNPRYQVTQFGKPVTLSCSQTLNHNVMYWYQQKSSQAPKLLFHYYDKDFNNEADTPDNFQSRRPNTSFCFLDIRSPGLGDTAMYLCATPPPSGMNTGELFFGEGSRLTVL.